Sequencing of this T cell receptor (beta chain) was carried out in a study of T cell responses to AZD1222 COVID-19 vaccine. V was clipped by 8 bases and J by 1 base, with 11 bases between them. The CDR3 has 13 amino acids. The germline CDR1 and CDR2 sequences are SGHNT and YENEEA. This clone was counted only a few times. The data were produced by immunoSEQ multiplex PCR, yet TCRdb's version contains in-frame clones alone and is incomplete. Of about 83,000 clones listed, approximately 85% are singletons. The source of this sequence is an adult who received the AZD1222 COVID-19 vaccine. Material: peripheral blood, obtained 28 days after the second AZD1222 dose. The V call is TRBV11-3, the J call TRBJ1-1; D not certain. CDR3 region: CASGRGENTEAFF. In DNA form, the CDR3 reads TGTGCCAGCGGGCGGGGTGAGAACACTGAAGCTTTCTTT. The entire variable domain, with the rest obtained from reference TRBV11-3 and TRBJ1-1, is as follows: EAGVVQSPRYKIIEKKQPVAFWCNPISGHNTLYWYLQNLGQGPELLIRYENEEAVDDSQLPKDRFSAERLKGVDSTLKIQPAELGDSAVYLCASGRGENTEAFFGQGTRLTVV.